A single sample is the source of the 30 T cell receptor beta chains below, sequenced in a study of blood T cell repertoires in COVID-19. Using immunoSEQ multiplex PCR, the repertoire was profiled, and TCRdb retains in-frame clones only, with some absent. The repertoire holds roughly 360,000 clones, 88% seen once, with 0.95% to 1% in the top ten. The sample comprised PBMCs or T cells enriched from blood (not recorded which). Source of these receptors: a woman aged 25 to 45 with acute COVID-19.

The rearrangement links TRBV4-1 to TRBJ1-1; 8 bases line up with TRBD1. There are 13 residues in the CDR3. Germline trimming cut 5 bases from V and 8 bases from J; bases unmatched to any gene: 7. Looked up from germline, CDR1 is MGHRA and CDR2 is YSYEKL. This CDR3 reads CASSSRTGREAFF. The CDR3 DNA follows: TGCGCCAGCAGCTCACGGACAGGGAGGGAAGCTTTCTTT.

J is TRBJ1-1 and V is TRBV6-2 or TRBV6-3; TRBD1 might be the D (6 bases). Germline V CDR1 and CDR2: MNHEY, SVGEGT. This CDR3 contains 15 residues. Trimming removed 2 bases at V and 1 base at J, with 11 bases between. CDR3 residues: CASSYQEQGNTEAFF. CDR3 nucleotides: TGTGCCAGCAGTTACCAGGAACAGGGGAACACTGAAGCTTTCTTT.

The chain combines TRBV7-2 with TRBJ1-1; the D gene is possibly TRBD1 (5 bases). The CDR3 contains 14 residues. CDR1 and CDR2 (germline): SGHTA, FQGNSA. The ends were cut back, 1 base at V and 7 bases at J, with 13 bases in the middle. The CDR3 region is CASSLVGRDYEAFF. In DNA, the CDR3 is TGTGCCAGCAGCTTAGTGGGCAGGGACTATGAAGCTTTCTTT.

The chain links TRBV9 to TRBJ2-2; 7 positions match TRBD2. The CDR3 contains 16 residues. The germline gives CDR1 SGDLS, CDR2 YYNGEE. Trimming took 3 bases from V and 4 from J; bases not matched to a gene: 9. The CDR3 nucleotides read TGTGCCAGCAGCGGGCATCCGGGACTACTCACCGGGGAGCTGTTTTTT. Its protein is CASSGHPGLLTGELFF.

The chain has TRBV2 and TRBJ2-7; TRBD1 might be the D (5 bases). Trimming shortened V by 7 bases and J by 6 bases, and 13 bases separated the two germline ends. The CDR3 has 12 amino acids. Germline V gene lookup returns CDR1 SNHLY and CDR2 FYNNEI. CDR3 in DNA: TGTGCCAGCATCGTCAGGGTATCCGAGCAGTACTTC. Protein: CASIVRVSEQYF.

This sequence joins TRBV10-2 and TRBJ1-3; D may be TRBD1 (5 bases). CDR3 size: 15 residues. CDR1 is WSHSY, CDR2 SAAADI, per germline. Trimming took off 3 bases at V and 0 bases at J, with 9 bases between the two ends. Written as DNA, the CDR3 is TGCGCCAGCAGTGAAAATGACAGCTCTGGAAACACCATATATTTT. Residues: CASSENDSSGNTIYF.

The V and J genes are TRBV11-3 and TRBJ2-7; D is perhaps TRBD2 (7 bases). CDR3 length: 15 residues. Germline V gene lookup returns CDR1 SGHNT and CDR2 YENEEA. The germline V and J ends were trimmed by 0 bases and 3 bases, with 12 bases remaining between them. In DNA form, the CDR3 reads TGTGCCAGCAGCTTAGATCACGGGGGGCTCTACGAGCAGTACTTC. Amino acids: CASSLDHGGLYEQYF.

V usage is TRBV18 and J usage is TRBJ2-1; 7 positions agree with TRBD1. CDR1 KGHSH and CDR2 LQKENI come from the germline V gene. The CDR3 has 15 residues. Losses at the gene ends were 5 bases for V and 5 bases for J; bases not matched to a gene: 9. The chain's CDR3 is CASSTGFTGDNEQFF. DNA for the CDR3: TGTGCCAGCTCAACGGGCTTCACAGGGGACAATGAGCAGTTCTTC.

The rearrangement joins TRBV29-1 to TRBJ2-7; 7 positions match TRBD1. The CDR3 contains 15 residues. In germline, CDR1 is SQVTM, CDR2 ANQGSEA. Unmatched junction bases numbered 11, after V lost 3 bases and J lost 3 bases. CDR3 loop: CSVEGSQGGFYEQYF. For the CDR3, the DNA is TGCAGCGTTGAGGGTTCTCAAGGGGGCTTCTACGAGCAGTACTTC.

This clone was seen more than once but under ten times. The chain links TRBV7-2 to TRBJ2-2; a weak D match, TRBD2 (6 bases). The CDR3 runs 13 residues. Germline V gene sequence: CDR1 SGHTA, CDR2 FQGNSA. The V and J ends lost 5 bases and 5 bases respectively, with 9 bases between them. Here the CDR3 reads CASSTGGTGELFF. The CDR3, as DNA: TGTGCCAGCAGCACCGGGGGTACCGGGGAGCTGTTTTTT.

The V and J genes are TRBV7-8 and TRBJ2-2; D gene unclear. This CDR3 spans 15 amino acids. The germline V gene encodes CDR1 SGHVS and CDR2 FQNEAQ. V lost 5 bases to trimming and J lost 5 bases, with 15 bases between them. CDR3 residues: CASSTDTHRTGELFF. In nucleotides, the CDR3 is TGTGCCAGCAGCACAGATACCCACCGGACCGGGGAGCTGTTTTTT.

The rearrangement uses TRBV27 and TRBJ1-5; TRBD1 aligns across 8 bases. Germline trimming cut 6 bases from V and 5 bases from J; bases unmatched to any gene: 6. CDR1 is MNHEY and CDR2 is SMNVEV in the germline V gene (reference sequence). The CDR3 is 14 amino acids. The CDR3 loop reads CASRRTGRDQPQHF. CDR3 nucleotide sequence: TGTGCCAGCAGGAGGACAGGGCGGGATCAGCCCCAGCATTTT.

The genes are TRBV10-1 and TRBJ1-5; the match to TRBD1 covers 12 bases. Looked up from germline, CDR1 is WNHNN and CDR2 is SYGVQD (reference sequence). The length of the CDR3 is 17 residues. V was pared by 6 bases and J by 0 bases, with 6 bases of the junction left unmatched. The CDR3 sequence: CASRGTGGRNSNQPQHF. In DNA, the CDR3 is TGCGCCAGCAGGGGGACAGGGGGCCGGAATAGCAATCAGCCCCAGCATTTT.

The chain combines TRBV7-9 with TRBJ1-4; D gene uncertain. Germline V gene data show CDR1 as SEHNR and CDR2 as FQNEAQ (reference sequence). Trimming stripped 4 bases from V and 8 bases from J, with 11 bases between. This CDR3 has 13 residues. The CDR3 coding sequence is TGTGCCAGCAGCTCCTGGGGAGGCGAAAAACTGTTTTTT. It specifies CASSSWGGEKLFF.

This chain uses TRBV14 with TRBJ1-2, with 8 bases aligning to TRBD1. CDR1 is SGHDN and CDR2 is FVKESK in the germline V gene. V lost 4 bases and J lost 4; bases outside the gene matches: 5. This CDR3 comprises 14 residues. The DNA of the CDR3 is TGTGCCAGCAGCCCGGACAGGGCGTCCTATGGCTACACCTTC. Protein product: CASSPDRASYGYTF.

The chain carries TRBV11-2 and TRBJ2-4; TRBD1 agrees at 7 bases. The ends lost 5 bases at V and 9 bases at J; junction bases unmatched: 13. The CDR3 contains 15 residues. Germline V gene sequence: CDR1 SGHAT, CDR2 FQNNGV. This CDR3 is CASSPQFDRVAIQYF. Here the CDR3 DNA reads TGTGCCAGCAGCCCACAATTTGACAGGGTGGCCATTCAGTACTTC. Using reference TRBV11-2 and TRBJ2-4 for the parts outside the CDR3, the full variable domain is EAGVAQSPRYKIIEKRQSVAFWCNPISGHATLYWYQQILGQGPKLLIQFQNNGVVDDSQLPKDRFSAERLKGVDSTLKIQPAKLEDSAVYLCASSPQFDRVAIQYFGAGTRLSVL.

The CDR3 reads CSAPLPDTQYF. The CDR3 DNA is TGCAGCGCACCACTCCCAGATACGCAGTATTTT. The gene calls are TRBV29-1 and TRBJ2-3, with unresolved D. The CDR3 is 11 residues long. With 7 bases removed from V and 4 bases from J, the gap between germline ends came to 9 bases. Germline CDR1 is SQVTM and CDR2 is ANQGSEA.

V gene TRBV5-6 combines with J gene TRBJ1-2; TRBD1 matches 10 bases. The CDR3 length is 15 residues. The trim removed 3 bases at V and 5 bases at J, leaving 7 bases unmatched. Germline CDR1 SGHDT, CDR2 YYEEEE. In DNA, the CDR3 is TGTGCCAGCAGCTCAAAACCGGGACAGGGGTATGGCTACACCTTC. This codes for CASSSKPGQGYGYTF.

This clone has a handful of counts. This CDR3 is CSAREGAEAFF. In DNA form, the CDR3 reads TGCAGTGCTCGGGAGGGGGCTGAAGCTTTCTTT. The rearrangement uses TRBV20-1 and TRBJ1-1; D might be TRBD1 (6 bases). The CDR3 is made up of 11 amino acids. Trimming pared 5 bases from V and 6 bases from J, leaving 10 bases between. Germline CDR1 is DFQATT and CDR2 is SNEGSKA (reference sequence).

The V gene is TRBV6-5, the J gene TRBJ2-1; TRBD1 matches 7 bases. Looked up from germline, CDR1 is MNHEY and CDR2 is SVGAGI. J was trimmed by 9 bases and V by 2 bases; bases with no gene match: 4. The CDR3 spans 13 residues. CDR3 DNA: TGTGCCAGCAGTTACAGGGGGCTGGCTGAGCAGTTCTTC. It translates to CASSYRGLAEQFF.

The chain recombines TRBV4-1 with TRBJ1-1; D ambiguous. V was trimmed by 9 bases and J by 0 bases, leaving 17 bases between them. Germline V gene data show CDR1 as MGHRA and CDR2 as YSYEKL. The CDR3 sequence is 15 residues long. The CDR3 nucleotides read TGCGCCAGTCGAAAGATAGCCAGACTGAACACTGAAGCTTTCTTT. This sequence encodes CASRKIARLNTEAFF.

The chain recombines TRBV5-4 with TRBJ1-2, with a tentative D call TRBD1 (5 bases). Trimming removed 2 bases from V and 2 bases from J, with 7 bases in between. The germline V gene has CDR1 SGHNT and CDR2 YYREEE (reference sequence). The CDR3 extends over 13 amino acids. CDR3 DNA sequence: TGTGCCAGCAGCTTCAACAGGAACTATGGCTACACCTTC. Amino acids: CASSFNRNYGYTF.

This chain connects TRBV6-2 or TRBV6-3 to TRBJ2-3; 10 positions match TRBD2. Germline-derived CDR1 and CDR2 are MNHEY and SVGEGT. The CDR3 length is 21 residues. J gave up 0 bases and V 0 bases, and 15 bases lay outside the gene matches. In DNA form, the CDR3 reads TGTGCCAGCAGTTACTCGGTGGCTAGCGGGGGCAAAACGTCTAGCACAGATACGCAGTATTTT. This gives the protein CASSYSVASGGKTSSTDTQYF.

V usage is TRBV7-2 and J usage is TRBJ2-1, with D tentatively TRBD2 (5 bases). V lost 6 bases, J lost 5 bases, and 17 bases lay in between. The CDR3 loop spans 15 amino acids. CDR1 SGHTA and CDR2 FQGNSA come from the germline V gene. This CDR3 reads CASSYSGLKNNEQFF. CDR3 DNA sequence: TGTGCCAGCAGTTATTCGGGATTAAAGAACAATGAGCAGTTCTTC.

V and J are TRBV30 and TRBJ2-3; 9 bases are a match to TRBD2. The trim removed 8 bases at V and 5 bases at J, leaving 14 bases unmatched. Per germline, CDR1 GTSNPN and CDR2 SVGIG (reference sequence). This CDR3 region has 15 residues. The CDR3: CATRGLAGRIDTQYF. As DNA, the CDR3 is TGTGCCACCAGAGGGCTAGCGGGGAGGATAGATACGCAGTATTTT. Using reference TRBV30 and TRBJ2-3 for the parts outside the CDR3, the full variable domain is SQTIHQWPATLVQPVGSPLSLECTVEGTSNPNLYWYRQAAGRGLQLLFYSVGIGQISSEVPQNLSASRPQDRQFILSSKKLLLSDSGFYLCATRGLAGRIDTQYFGPGTRLTVL.

The V call is TRBV14, the J call TRBJ2-1; 7 bases are a match to TRBD1. The junction had 15 bases not matched to a gene; V was cut back by 0 bases and J by 10 bases. The CDR3 contains 17 residues. The V gene's germline CDR1 is SGHDN and CDR2 FVKESK. The CDR3 region is CASSQDLRTGRKREQFF. The CDR3 DNA sequence: TGTGCCAGCAGCCAAGATTTAAGGACAGGTAGAAAGCGGGAGCAGTTCTTC.

This clone was detected a few times. Because the CDR3's place on the DNA is in doubt, the DNA is left out and the CDR3 is given as listed by TCRdb. This CDR3 is CATSVPKRVPVGDEQYF. The chain carries TRBV24-1 and TRBJ2-7; no check of the table's D call, TRBD2, against the DNA was made. From its first to its last residue, the CDR3 has 17 amino acids. The germline CDR1 and CDR2 sequences are KGHDR and SFDVKD.

Of note for this clone: The sample contains more than one DNA sequence encoding this CDR3. The rearrangement joins TRBV29-1 to TRBJ1-1; 9 positions match TRBD1. Per the germline V gene, CDR1 is SQVTM and CDR2 is ANQGSEA. CDR3 length: 13 amino acids. Trimming took 7 bases from V and 0 from J; bases not matched to a gene: 3. This chain's CDR3 is CSAGQGMNTEAFF. CDR3 DNA: TGCAGCGCTGGACAGGGGATGAACACTGAAGCTTTCTTT.

The CDR3 DNA is TGTGCCATCAGTGAGTCGGAGGGTAGAGGCAATCAGCCCCAGCATTTT. It yields the protein CAISESEGRGNQPQHF. This rearrangement joins TRBV10-3 to TRBJ1-5; no definite D call. The germline gives CDR1 ENHRY, CDR2 SYGVKD. The CDR3 has 16 residues. V was shortened by 0 bases and J by 2 bases, with 11 bases between the two germline ends.

The chain carries TRBV9 and TRBJ2-7, with TRBD2 identical over 10 bases. The CDR3 sequence is 18 residues long. V trimming: 3 bases; J trimming: 0 bases; junction bases outside the gene matches: 12. The germline V gene encodes CDR1 SGDLS and CDR2 YYNGEE. CDR3 DNA sequence: TGTGCCAGCAGCGCGGCGGCTAGCGGGGGATCCAGCTCCTACGAGCAGTACTTC. Translating gives CASSAAASGGSSSYEQYF.